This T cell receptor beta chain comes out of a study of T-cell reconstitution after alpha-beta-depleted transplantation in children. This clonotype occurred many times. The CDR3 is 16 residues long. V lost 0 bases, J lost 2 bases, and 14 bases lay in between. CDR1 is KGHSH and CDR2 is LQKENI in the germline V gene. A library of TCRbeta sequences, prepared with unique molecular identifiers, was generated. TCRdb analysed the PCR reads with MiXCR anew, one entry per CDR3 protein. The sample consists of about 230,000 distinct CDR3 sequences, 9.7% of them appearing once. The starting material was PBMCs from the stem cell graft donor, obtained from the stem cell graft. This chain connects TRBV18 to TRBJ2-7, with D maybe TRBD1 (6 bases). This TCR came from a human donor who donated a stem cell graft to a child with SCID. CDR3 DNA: TGTGCCAGCTCACCACCGGGGTCGACAGGAACCTACGAGCAGTACTTC. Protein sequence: CASSPPGSTGTYEQYF.